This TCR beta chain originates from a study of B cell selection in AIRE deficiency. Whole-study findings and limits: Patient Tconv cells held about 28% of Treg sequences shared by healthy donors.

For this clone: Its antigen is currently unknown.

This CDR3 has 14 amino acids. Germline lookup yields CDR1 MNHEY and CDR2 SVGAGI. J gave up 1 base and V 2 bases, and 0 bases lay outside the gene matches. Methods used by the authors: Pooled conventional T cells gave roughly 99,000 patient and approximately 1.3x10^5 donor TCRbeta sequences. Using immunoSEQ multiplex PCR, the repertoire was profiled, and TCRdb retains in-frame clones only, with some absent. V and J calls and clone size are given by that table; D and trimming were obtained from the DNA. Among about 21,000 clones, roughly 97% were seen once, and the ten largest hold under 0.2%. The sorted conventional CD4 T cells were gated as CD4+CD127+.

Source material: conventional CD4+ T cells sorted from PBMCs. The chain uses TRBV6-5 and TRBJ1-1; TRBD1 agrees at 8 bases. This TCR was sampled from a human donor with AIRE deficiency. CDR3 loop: CASSYDRGNTEAFF. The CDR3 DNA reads TGTGCCAGCAGTTACGACAGGGGGAACACTGAAGCTTTCTTT.